Listed below are T cell receptor beta chains from one sample, sequenced in a study of blood T cell repertoires in COVID-19. The repertoire was sequenced with immunoSEQ multiplex PCR; TCRdb's copy has only in-frame clones and lacks some. The sample lists roughly 100,000 clones, around 88% occurring once. The sequenced sample consisted of peripheral blood. The receptors come from a human donor in a cohort sampled during active COVID-19. CDR3s include the opening cysteine and the closing phenylalanine or tryptophan. Each record gives: V gene, D gene, clone size, J gene, CDR3 DNA, CDR3 protein. A D gene is named only where the DNA matches it firmly. Clone size is stated in some rows and not others, as once, few, many or a class when expanded.

v_gene: TRBV30
d_gene: TRBD1
abundance: NA
j_gene: TRBJ2-3
CDR3nt: TGTGCCTGGAGTCAAGGGGGCTTGAGCACAGATACGCAGTATTTT
CDR3aa: CAWSQGGLSTDTQYF

v_gene: TRBV5-4
d_gene: TRBD2
abundance: NA
j_gene: TRBJ2-3
CDR3nt: TGTGCCAGCAGCTTGCTAGCGGGAGTAAACACAGATACGCAGTATTTT
CDR3aa: CASSLLAGVNTDTQYF

v_gene: TRBV11-3
d_gene: TRBD2
abundance: NA
j_gene: TRBJ2-5
CDR3nt: TGTGCCAGCAGCTTGGCTAGCGGGAGCCACGAGACCCAGTACTTC
CDR3aa: CASSLASGSHETQYF

v_gene: TRBV11-2
d_gene: NA
abundance: NA
j_gene: TRBJ1-1
CDR3nt: TGTGCCATCAAGGAGGGTAGGCTCTCCATGAACACTGAAGCTTTCTTT
CDR3aa: CAIKEGRLSMNTEAFF

v_gene: TRBV6-6
d_gene: NA
abundance: NA
j_gene: TRBJ1-5
CDR3nt: TGTGCCAGCAGCCAGGTTGGCAATCAGCCCCAGCATTTT
CDR3aa: CASSQVGNQPQHF

v_gene: TRBV5-4
d_gene: NA
abundance: NA
j_gene: TRBJ2-1
CDR3nt: TGTGCCAGCAGCTTGGCCGGGATCCCATTTTTGGAGCAGTTCTTC
CDR3aa: CASSLAGIPFLEQFF

v_gene: TRBV3-1/TRBV3-2
d_gene: TRBD2
abundance: once
j_gene: TRBJ2-3
CDR3nt: TGTGCCAGCAGCACAGGACTAGCGGGGGGCCTCCAAGGGTCAGATACGCAGTATTTT
CDR3aa: CASSTGLAGGLQGSDTQYF

v_gene: TRBV30
d_gene: TRBD2
abundance: once
j_gene: TRBJ2-1
CDR3nt: TGTGCCTGGAGGGGACTAAGCTCCTACAATGAGCAGTTCTTC
CDR3aa: CAWRGLSSYNEQFF

v_gene: TRBV18
d_gene: NA
abundance: NA
j_gene: TRBJ1-2
CDR3nt: TGTGCCAGCTCAAGAGACAGCGGGTGGGCCTATGGCTACACCTTC
CDR3aa: CASSRDSGWAYGYTF

v_gene: TRBV7-9
d_gene: TRBD2
abundance: NA
j_gene: TRBJ2-1
CDR3nt: TGTGCCAGCAGCTTAGAGCGGGACCCCCTCTATGAGCAGTTCTTC
CDR3aa: CASSLERDPLYEQFF

v_gene: TRBV14
d_gene: NA
abundance: NA
j_gene: TRBJ2-7
CDR3nt: TGTGCCAGCAGTGGAAACTTGGGACACACCTACGAGCAGTACTTC
CDR3aa: CASSGNLGHTYEQYF

v_gene: TRBV27
d_gene: NA
abundance: NA
j_gene: TRBJ1-6
CDR3nt: TGTGCCAGCAGCCCTACGGTCCTCCGAAATTCACCCCTCCACTTT
CDR3aa: CASSPTVLRNSPLHF

v_gene: TRBV9
d_gene: NA
abundance: NA
j_gene: TRBJ2-4
CDR3nt: TGTGCCAGCAGCGTTGGGGCCTACCCACCGGAGTACTTC
CDR3aa: CASSVGAYPPEYF

v_gene: TRBV2
d_gene: NA
abundance: NA
j_gene: TRBJ1-5
CDR3nt: TGTGCCAGCAGTGGGTTACGGGGGGTTCAGCCCCAGCATTTT
CDR3aa: CASSGLRGVQPQHF

v_gene: TRBV2
d_gene: NA
abundance: NA
j_gene: TRBJ2-5
CDR3nt: TGTGCCAGCAATAGGGCCAGGGGTTATGAGACCCAGTACTTC
CDR3aa: CASNRARGYETQYF

v_gene: TRBV7-3
d_gene: TRBD2
abundance: NA
j_gene: TRBJ2-3
CDR3nt: TGTGCCAGCAGCTACGAGAGCGGGGGGGCCGGTACGCAGTATTTT
CDR3aa: CASSYESGGAGTQYF

v_gene: TRBV7-9
d_gene: NA
abundance: few
j_gene: TRBJ2-7
CDR3nt: TGTGCCAGCAGCTTAGGTTTCGGACACTCGTACTTC
CDR3aa: CASSLGFGHSYF

v_gene: TRBV11-3
d_gene: NA
abundance: NA
j_gene: TRBJ2-7
CDR3nt: TGTGCCAGCAGCCCGGCGGGACCCCTCAAGGACTTC
CDR3aa: CASSPAGPLKDF

v_gene: TRBV4-1
d_gene: TRBD2
abundance: NA
j_gene: TRBJ2-7
CDR3nt: TGCGCCAGCAGCCGGGAGGGGCACCTCCCCTACGAGCAGTACTTC
CDR3aa: CASSREGHLPYEQYF

v_gene: TRBV6-1
d_gene: NA
abundance: NA
j_gene: TRBJ1-3
CDR3nt: TGTGCCAGCAGTGAGACAACGCCGCGAATCCAGAACACCATATATTTT
CDR3aa: CASSETTPRIQNTIYF

v_gene: TRBV7-2
d_gene: NA
abundance: NA
j_gene: TRBJ2-7
CDR3nt: TGTGCCAGCAGCCCAGACGGCGGGGCGTTCTCCTACGAGCAGTACTTC
CDR3aa: CASSPDGGAFSYEQYF

v_gene: TRBV5-1
d_gene: NA
abundance: NA
j_gene: TRBJ2-1
CDR3nt: TGCGCCAGCAGCCCTCGAGATCTTGACAATGAGCAGTTCTTC
CDR3aa: CASSPRDLDNEQFF

v_gene: TRBV30
d_gene: NA
abundance: NA
j_gene: TRBJ1-2
CDR3nt: TGTGCCTGGAGTGTTCGGGGAGGGCACACCTTC
CDR3aa: CAWSVRGGHTF

v_gene: TRBV5-4
d_gene: NA
abundance: NA
j_gene: TRBJ2-6
CDR3nt: TGTGCCAGCCGTGAGTGGAGGCTCTCTGGGGCCAACGTCCTGACTTTC
CDR3aa: CASREWRLSGANVLTF

v_gene: TRBV12-3/TRBV12-4
d_gene: TRBD1
abundance: NA
j_gene: TRBJ1-2
CDR3nt: TGTGCCAGCAGAATTCCGGGACAGGCGAGCTACACCTTC
CDR3aa: CASRIPGQASYTF

v_gene: TRBV7-8
d_gene: TRBD2
abundance: NA
j_gene: TRBJ2-7
CDR3nt: TGTGCCAGCAGCTTAGCGCGGGTAGCGGGATACTACGAGCAGTACTTC
CDR3aa: CASSLARVAGYYEQYF

v_gene: TRBV5-1
d_gene: NA
abundance: NA
j_gene: TRBJ2-3
CDR3nt: TGCGCCAGTCGGTTAGCCCCCGGGGGAGATACGCAGTATTTT
CDR3aa: CASRLAPGGDTQYF

v_gene: TRBV27
d_gene: TRBD2
abundance: NA
j_gene: TRBJ2-4
CDR3nt: TGTGCCAGCAAGAAGAACGGGAGGGTGGTAGCCAAAAACATTCAGTACTTC
CDR3aa: CASKKNGRVVAKNIQYF

v_gene: TRBV7-2
d_gene: TRBD1
abundance: NA
j_gene: TRBJ1-2
CDR3nt: TGTGCCAGCAGCGTCTTGGCGGACAGGGACTATGGCTACACCTTC
CDR3aa: CASSVLADRDYGYTF

v_gene: TRBV10-2
d_gene: NA
abundance: NA
j_gene: TRBJ1-1
CDR3nt: TGCGCCAGCAGGGTGGGGGACTGGAACACTGAAGCTTTCTTT
CDR3aa: CASRVGDWNTEAFF

v_gene: TRBV30
d_gene: NA
abundance: NA
j_gene: TRBJ1-2
CDR3nt: TGTGCCTGGAGTCCCAATAGTGGCTACACCTTC
CDR3aa: CAWSPNSGYTF

v_gene: TRBV19
d_gene: TRBD1
abundance: NA
j_gene: TRBJ1-5
CDR3nt: TGTGCCAGTAGTATCCAAGCCCATCGGACAGGGATAAATCAGCCCCAGCATTTT
CDR3aa: CASSIQAHRTGINQPQHF

v_gene: TRBV6-2/TRBV6-3
d_gene: NA
abundance: NA
j_gene: TRBJ2-7
CDR3nt: TGTGCCAGCAGTGACCATCTAGCGAGTGATTCCTACGAGCAGTACTTC
CDR3aa: CASSDHLASDSYEQYF

v_gene: TRBV5-1
d_gene: NA
abundance: NA
j_gene: TRBJ2-3
CDR3nt: TGCGCCAGCAGCAGCCAGGTTAGCACAGATACGCAGTATTTT
CDR3aa: CASSSQVSTDTQYF

v_gene: TRBV7-9
d_gene: TRBD2
abundance: NA
j_gene: TRBJ2-3
CDR3nt: TGTGCCAGCAGCCCCGGACTAGCGGGGACCACAGATACGCAGTATTTT
CDR3aa: CASSPGLAGTTDTQYF

v_gene: TRBV10-3
d_gene: NA
abundance: NA
j_gene: TRBJ1-4
CDR3nt: TGTGCCATCACTAACGGGGATAATGAAAAACTGTTTTTT
CDR3aa: CAITNGDNEKLFF

v_gene: TRBV6-6
d_gene: TRBD2
abundance: NA
j_gene: TRBJ2-7
CDR3nt: TGTGCCAGTAGCGGGAGGGGCAGCAACGAGCAGTACTTC
CDR3aa: CASSGRGSNEQYF